This T cell receptor (beta chain) is drawn from a study of shared clonotypes between healthy human individuals. Study findings and constraints: Clonotypes shared by all four sorted-subset donors had higher generation probabilities than non-shared clonotypes. Relative to memory subsets, naive subsets generally showed larger estimated richness.

Germline assignment: CDR1 ENHRY and CDR2 SYGVKD. Between the trimmed V and J ends, which lost 8 bases and 1 base, there was a span of 9 bases. The CDR3 covers 12 residues. In the case of this clone: Its cognate antigen is unknown. This specimen includes other DNA sequences encoding the same CDR3.

Once extracted for a subset, genomic DNA was divided evenly among several immunoSEQ plates. Produced via immunoSEQ multiplex PCR; TCRdb's table is partial and in-frame only. Altogether over a million clones are present, 97% to 99% being singletons, with the ten largest covering 0.36%. Sequencing was performed on naive CD4+ T cells sorted from blood. Described subset: CD45RA+ positively selected. V and J are TRBV10-3 and TRBJ2-7; either TRBD1 or TRBD2 may supply D (5 bases each). The origin of this receptor is a man between 25 and 39 years old in good health. DNA for the CDR3: TGTGCCATCGGGACCCTGTCCTACGAGCAGTACTTC. Encoded protein: CAIGTLSYEQYF.